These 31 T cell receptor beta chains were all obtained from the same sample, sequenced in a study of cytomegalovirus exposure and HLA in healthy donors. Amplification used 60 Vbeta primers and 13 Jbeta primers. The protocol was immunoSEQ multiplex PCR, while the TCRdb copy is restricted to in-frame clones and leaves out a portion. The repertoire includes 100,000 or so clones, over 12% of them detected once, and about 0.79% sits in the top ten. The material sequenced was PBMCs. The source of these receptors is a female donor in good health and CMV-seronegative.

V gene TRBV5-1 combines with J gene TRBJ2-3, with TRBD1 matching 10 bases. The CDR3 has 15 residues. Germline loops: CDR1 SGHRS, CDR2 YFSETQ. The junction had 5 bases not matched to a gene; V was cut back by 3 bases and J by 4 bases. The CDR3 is CASSSGTGDADTQYF. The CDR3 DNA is TGCGCCAGCAGCTCCGGGACAGGGGACGCAGATACGCAGTATTTT.

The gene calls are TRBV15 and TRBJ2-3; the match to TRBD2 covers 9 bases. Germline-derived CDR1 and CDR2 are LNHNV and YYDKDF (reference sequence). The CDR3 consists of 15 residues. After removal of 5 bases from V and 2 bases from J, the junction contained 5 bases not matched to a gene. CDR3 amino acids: CATSRGLADTDTQYF. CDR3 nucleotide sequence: TGTGCCACCAGCCGGGGACTAGCCGACACAGATACGCAGTATTTT.

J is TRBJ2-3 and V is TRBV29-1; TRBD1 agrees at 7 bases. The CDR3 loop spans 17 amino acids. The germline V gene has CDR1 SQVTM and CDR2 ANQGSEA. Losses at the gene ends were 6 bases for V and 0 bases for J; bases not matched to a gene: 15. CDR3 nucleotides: TGCAGCGTCCCAAGGGTCCCCACACAGGGGAGCACAGATACGCAGTATTTT. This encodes CSVPRVPTQGSTDTQYF.

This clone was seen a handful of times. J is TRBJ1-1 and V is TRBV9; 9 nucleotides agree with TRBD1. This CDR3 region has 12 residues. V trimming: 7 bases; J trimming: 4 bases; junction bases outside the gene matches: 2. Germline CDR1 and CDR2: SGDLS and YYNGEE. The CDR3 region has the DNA TGTGCCAGCGGGACAGGGAGCACTGAAGCTTTCTTT. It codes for CASGTGSTEAFF.

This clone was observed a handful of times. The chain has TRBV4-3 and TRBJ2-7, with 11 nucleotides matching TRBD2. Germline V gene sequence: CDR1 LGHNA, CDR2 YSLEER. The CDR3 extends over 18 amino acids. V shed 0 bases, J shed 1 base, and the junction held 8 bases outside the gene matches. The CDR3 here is CASSQDLAGGPTSYEQYF. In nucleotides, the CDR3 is TGCGCCAGCAGCCAAGATTTAGCGGGAGGGCCGACATCCTACGAGCAGTACTTC.

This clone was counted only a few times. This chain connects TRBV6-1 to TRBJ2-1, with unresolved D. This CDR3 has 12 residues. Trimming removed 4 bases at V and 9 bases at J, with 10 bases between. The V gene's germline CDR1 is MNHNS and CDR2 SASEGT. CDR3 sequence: CASSAHIAEQFF. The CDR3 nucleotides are TGTGCCAGCAGTGCCCACATCGCTGAGCAGTTCTTC.

The CDR3 DNA follows: TGCGCCAGCAGCTCCCGGGGACAGGGATATAATTCACCCCTCCACTTT. Protein sequence: CASSSRGQGYNSPLHF. The rearrangement uses TRBV5-1 and TRBJ1-6, with 9 positions matching TRBD1. The CDR3 spans 16 residues. Trimming took 3 bases from V and 4 from J; bases not matched to a gene: 5. CDR1 SGHRS and CDR2 YFSETQ come from the germline V gene. Together with reference TRBV5-1 and TRBJ1-6, the CDR3 gives the full variable domain: KAGVTQTPRYLIKTRGQQVTLSCSPISGHRSVSWYQQTPGQGLQFLFEYFSETQRNKGNFPGRFSGRQFSNSRSEMNVSTLELGDSALYLCASSSRGQGYNSPLHFGNGTRLTVT.

Here the CDR3 reads CASRPGPNTEAFF. DNA for the CDR3: TGTGCCAGTAGGCCAGGGCCGAACACTGAAGCTTTCTTT. This chain connects TRBV19 to TRBJ1-1; D is possibly TRBD1 (5 bases). This CDR3 comprises 13 residues. Trimming stripped 6 bases from V and 1 base from J, with 9 bases between. In germline, CDR1 is LNHDA, CDR2 SQIVND (reference sequence).

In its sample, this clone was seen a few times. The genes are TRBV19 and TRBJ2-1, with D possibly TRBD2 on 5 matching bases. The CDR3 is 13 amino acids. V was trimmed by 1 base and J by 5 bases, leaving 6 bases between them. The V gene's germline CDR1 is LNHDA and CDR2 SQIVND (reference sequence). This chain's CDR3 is CASSIASNNEQFF. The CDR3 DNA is TGTGCCAGTAGTATAGCTAGCAACAATGAGCAGTTCTTC. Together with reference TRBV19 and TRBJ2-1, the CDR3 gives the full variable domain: DGGITQSPKYLFRKEGQNVTLSCEQNLNHDAMYWYRQDPGQGLRLIYYSQIVNDFQKGDIAEGYSVSREKKESFPLTVTSAQKNPTAFYLCASSIASNNEQFFGPGTRLTVL.

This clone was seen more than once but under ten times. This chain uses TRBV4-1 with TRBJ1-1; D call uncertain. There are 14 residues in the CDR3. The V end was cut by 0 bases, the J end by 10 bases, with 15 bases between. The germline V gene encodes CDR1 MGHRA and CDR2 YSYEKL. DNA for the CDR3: TGCGCCAGCAGCCAAGATGCGGCTGTTCGGTCAGCTTTCTTT. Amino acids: CASSQDAAVRSAFF.

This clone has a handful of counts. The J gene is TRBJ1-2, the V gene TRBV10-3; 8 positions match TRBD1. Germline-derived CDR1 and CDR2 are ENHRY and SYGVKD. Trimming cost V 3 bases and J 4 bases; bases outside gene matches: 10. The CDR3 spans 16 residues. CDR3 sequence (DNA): TGTGCCATCAGTGAAGGCACAGGGGGATCTGCCTATGGCTACACCTTC. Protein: CAISEGTGGSAYGYTF.

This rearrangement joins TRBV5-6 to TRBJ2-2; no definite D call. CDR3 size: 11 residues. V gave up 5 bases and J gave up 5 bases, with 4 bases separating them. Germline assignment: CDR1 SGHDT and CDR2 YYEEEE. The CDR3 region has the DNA TGTGCCAGCAGTCATACCGGGGAGCTGTTTTTT. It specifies CASSHTGELFF.

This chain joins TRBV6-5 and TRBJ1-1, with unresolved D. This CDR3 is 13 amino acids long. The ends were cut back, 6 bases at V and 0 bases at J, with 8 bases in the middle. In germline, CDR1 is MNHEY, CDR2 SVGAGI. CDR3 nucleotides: TGTGCCAGCAGGAGAGAAATGAACACTGAAGCTTTCTTT. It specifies CASRREMNTEAFF.

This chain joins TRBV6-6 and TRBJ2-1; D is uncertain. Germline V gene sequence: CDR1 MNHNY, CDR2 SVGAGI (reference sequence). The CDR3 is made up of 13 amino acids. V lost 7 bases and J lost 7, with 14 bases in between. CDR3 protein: CASTPVPSNEQFF. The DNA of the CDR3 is TGTGCCAGCACCCCGGTCCCCTCTAATGAGCAGTTCTTC.

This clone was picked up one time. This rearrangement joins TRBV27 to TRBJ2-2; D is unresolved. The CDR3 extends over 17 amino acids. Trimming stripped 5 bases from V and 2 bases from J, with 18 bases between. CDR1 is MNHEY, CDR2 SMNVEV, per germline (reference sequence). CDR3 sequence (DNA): TGTGCCAGCAGTCCTCTTTCCTCCGACATTAACACCGGGGAGCTGTTTTTT. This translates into CASSPLSSDINTGELFF.

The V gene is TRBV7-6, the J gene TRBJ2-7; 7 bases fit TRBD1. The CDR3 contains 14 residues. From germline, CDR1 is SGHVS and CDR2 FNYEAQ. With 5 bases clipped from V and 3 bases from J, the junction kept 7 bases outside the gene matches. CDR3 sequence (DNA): TGTGCCAGCAGCCTGGGGGACAGTATCTACGAGCAGTACTTC. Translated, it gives CASSLGDSIYEQYF.

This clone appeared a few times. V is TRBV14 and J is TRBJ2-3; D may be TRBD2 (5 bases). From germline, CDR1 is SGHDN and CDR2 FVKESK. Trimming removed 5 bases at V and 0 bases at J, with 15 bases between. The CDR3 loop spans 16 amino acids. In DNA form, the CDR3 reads TGTGCCAGCAGCTCCACTAGGAAAACTAGCACAGATACGCAGTATTTT. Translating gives CASSSTRKTSTDTQYF.

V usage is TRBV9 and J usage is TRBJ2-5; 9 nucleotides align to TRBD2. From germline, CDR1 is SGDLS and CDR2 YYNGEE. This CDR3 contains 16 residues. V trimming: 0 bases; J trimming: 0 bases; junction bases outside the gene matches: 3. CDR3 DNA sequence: TGTGCCAGCAGCGTAGGAGCTAGCGGGGACCAAGAGACCCAGTACTTC. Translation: CASSVGASGDQETQYF.

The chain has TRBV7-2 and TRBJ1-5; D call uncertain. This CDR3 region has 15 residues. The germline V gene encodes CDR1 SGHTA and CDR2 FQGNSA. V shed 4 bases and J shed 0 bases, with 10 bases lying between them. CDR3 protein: CASSSDWGSNQPQHF. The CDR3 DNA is TGTGCCAGCAGCTCGGACTGGGGTAGCAATCAGCCCCAGCATTTT.

DNA of the CDR3: TGTGCCAGCAGCCAAGAGCCAGGACAGATCTACGAGCAGTACTTC. Translation: CASSQEPGQIYEQYF. The chain couples TRBV4-2 to TRBJ2-7, with D maybe TRBD1 (6 bases). Trimming removed 0 bases from V and 3 bases from J, with 12 bases in between. Germline values: CDR1 LGHNA, CDR2 YNFKEQ. The CDR3 spans 15 residues.

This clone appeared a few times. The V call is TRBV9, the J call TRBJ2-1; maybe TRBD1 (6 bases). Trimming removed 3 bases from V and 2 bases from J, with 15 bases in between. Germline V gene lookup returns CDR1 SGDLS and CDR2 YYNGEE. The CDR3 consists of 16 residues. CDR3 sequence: CASSGHRVRAYNEQFF. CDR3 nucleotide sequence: TGTGCCAGCAGCGGACACAGGGTACGGGCCTACAATGAGCAGTTCTTC. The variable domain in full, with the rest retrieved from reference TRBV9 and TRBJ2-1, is DSGVTQTPKHLITATGQRVTLRCSPRSGDLSVYWYQQSLDQGLQFLIQYYNGEERAKGNILERFSAQQFPDLHSELNLSSLELGDSALYFCASSGHRVRAYNEQFFGPGTRLTVL.

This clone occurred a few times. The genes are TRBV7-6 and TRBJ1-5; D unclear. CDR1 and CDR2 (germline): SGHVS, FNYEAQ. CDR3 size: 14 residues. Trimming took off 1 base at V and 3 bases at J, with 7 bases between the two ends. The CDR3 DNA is TGTGCCAGCAGCTTAGGGGCTCCCAATCAGCCCCAGCATTTT. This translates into CASSLGAPNQPQHF.

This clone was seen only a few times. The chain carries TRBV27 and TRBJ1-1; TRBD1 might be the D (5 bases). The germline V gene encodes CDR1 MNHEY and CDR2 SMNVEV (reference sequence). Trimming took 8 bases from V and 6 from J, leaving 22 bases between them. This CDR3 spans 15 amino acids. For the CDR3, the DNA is TGTGCCAGCGGTCGAGGTGGCAGGGCCGTCTCTGAAGCTTTCTTT. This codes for CASGRGGRAVSEAFF.

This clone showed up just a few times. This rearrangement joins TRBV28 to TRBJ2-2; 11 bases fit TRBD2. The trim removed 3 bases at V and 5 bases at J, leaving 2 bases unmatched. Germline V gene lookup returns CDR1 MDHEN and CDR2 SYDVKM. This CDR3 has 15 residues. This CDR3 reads CASSFLAGGTGELFF. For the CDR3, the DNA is TGTGCCAGCAGTTTTCTAGCGGGAGGAACCGGGGAGCTGTTTTTT.

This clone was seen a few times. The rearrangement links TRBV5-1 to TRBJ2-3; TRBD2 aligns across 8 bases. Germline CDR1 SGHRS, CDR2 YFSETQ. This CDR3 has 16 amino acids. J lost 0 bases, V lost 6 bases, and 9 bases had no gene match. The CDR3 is CASNRLASTSTDTQYF. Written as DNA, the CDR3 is TGCGCCAGCAACCGACTAGCGTCAACCAGCACAGATACGCAGTATTTT.

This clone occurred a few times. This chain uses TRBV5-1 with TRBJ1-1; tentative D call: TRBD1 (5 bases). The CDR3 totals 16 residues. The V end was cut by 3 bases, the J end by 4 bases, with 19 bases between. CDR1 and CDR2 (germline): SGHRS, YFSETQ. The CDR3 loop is CASSSQVGGSATEAFF. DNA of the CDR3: TGCGCCAGCAGCTCACAGGTTGGCGGTAGTGCCACTGAAGCTTTCTTT.

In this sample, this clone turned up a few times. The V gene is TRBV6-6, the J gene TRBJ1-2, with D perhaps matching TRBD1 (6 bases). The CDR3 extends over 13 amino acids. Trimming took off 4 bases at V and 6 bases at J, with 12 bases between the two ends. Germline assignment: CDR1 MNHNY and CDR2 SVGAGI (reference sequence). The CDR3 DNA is TGTGCCAGCAGTTTACAGGGAAGAGATGGCTACACCTTC. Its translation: CASSLQGRDGYTF.

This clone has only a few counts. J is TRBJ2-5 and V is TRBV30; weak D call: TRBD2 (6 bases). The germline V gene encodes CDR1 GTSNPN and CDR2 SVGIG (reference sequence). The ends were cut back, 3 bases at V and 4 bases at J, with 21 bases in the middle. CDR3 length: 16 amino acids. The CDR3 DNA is TGTGCCTGGAGCGACGGACTATGGGGAGTCGGAGAGACCCAGTACTTC. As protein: CAWSDGLWGVGETQYF.

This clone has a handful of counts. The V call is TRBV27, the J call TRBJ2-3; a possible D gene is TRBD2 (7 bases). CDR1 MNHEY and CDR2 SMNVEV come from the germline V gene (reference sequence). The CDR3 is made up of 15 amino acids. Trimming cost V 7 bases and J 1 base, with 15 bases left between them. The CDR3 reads CASTKGGVGTDTQYF. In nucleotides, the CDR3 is TGTGCCAGCACAAAAGGGGGGGTTGGCACAGATACGCAGTATTTT.

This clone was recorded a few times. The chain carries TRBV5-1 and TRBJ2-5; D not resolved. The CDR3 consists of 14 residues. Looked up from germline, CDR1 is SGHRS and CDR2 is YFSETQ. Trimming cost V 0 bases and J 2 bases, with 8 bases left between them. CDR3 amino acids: CASSLGSAQETQYF. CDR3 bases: TGCGCCAGCAGCTTGGGGAGTGCACAAGAGACCCAGTACTTC.

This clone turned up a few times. The CDR3 DNA is TGTGCCTGGACCCTCGGCACGGGTGGAGGCCAGCCCCAGCATTTT. This sequence encodes CAWTLGTGGGQPQHF. The chain links TRBV30 to TRBJ1-5; D call uncertain. Looked up from germline, CDR1 is GTSNPN and CDR2 is SVGIG (reference sequence). The CDR3 extends over 15 amino acids. Trimming removed 4 bases from V and 7 bases from J, with 20 bases in between.